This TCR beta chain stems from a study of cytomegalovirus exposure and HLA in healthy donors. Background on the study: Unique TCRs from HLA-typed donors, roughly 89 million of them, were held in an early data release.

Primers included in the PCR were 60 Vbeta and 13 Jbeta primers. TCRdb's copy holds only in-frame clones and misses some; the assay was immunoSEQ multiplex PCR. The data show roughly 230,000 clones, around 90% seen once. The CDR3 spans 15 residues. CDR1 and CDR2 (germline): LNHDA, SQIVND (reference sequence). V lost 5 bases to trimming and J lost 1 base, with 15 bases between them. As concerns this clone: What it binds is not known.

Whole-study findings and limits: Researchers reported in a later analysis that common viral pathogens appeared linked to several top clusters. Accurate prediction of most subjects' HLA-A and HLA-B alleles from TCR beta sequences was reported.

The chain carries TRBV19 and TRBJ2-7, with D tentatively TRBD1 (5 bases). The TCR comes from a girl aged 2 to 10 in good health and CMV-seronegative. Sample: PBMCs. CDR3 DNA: TGTGCCAGTAGTCCTCGGACAACAACTTCCTACGAGCAGTACTTC. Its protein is CASSPRTTTSYEQYF. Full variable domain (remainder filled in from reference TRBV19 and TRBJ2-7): DGGITQSPKYLFRKEGQNVTLSCEQNLNHDAMYWYRQDPGQGLRLIYYSQIVNDFQKGDIAEGYSVSREKKESFPLTVTSAQKNPTAFYLCASSPRTTTSYEQYFGPGTRLTVT.